These 16 T cell receptor beta chains came from one sample sequenced in a study of blood T cell repertoires in COVID-19. Profiled with immunoSEQ multiplex PCR; TCRdb holds only in-frame clones, not every one. The sample lists 150,000 to 250,000 clones; around 82% were seen once. Sequenced: PBMCs or T cells enriched from blood (not recorded which). The source of these receptors is a man aged 40-55 years who had recovered from COVID-19.

The J gene is TRBJ1-1, the V gene TRBV19; a weak D match, TRBD1 (5 bases). This CDR3 spans 15 amino acids. Trimming cost V 1 base and J 0 bases, with 9 bases left between them. Germline assignment: CDR1 LNHDA and CDR2 SQIVND (reference sequence). DNA for the CDR3: TGTGCCAGTAGTATAGGGGGCGCGATGAACACTGAAGCTTTCTTT. It encodes CASSIGGAMNTEAFF.

The V call is TRBV4-1, the J call TRBJ1-1; TRBD1 aligns across 11 bases. The CDR3 contains 16 residues. From germline, CDR1 is MGHRA and CDR2 YSYEKL. V lost 4 bases and J lost 6; bases outside the gene matches: 10. The CDR3: CASSLQGGQGAAEAFF. CDR3 DNA: TGCGCCAGCAGCCTCCAAGGCGGACAGGGGGCCGCTGAAGCTTTCTTT.

The chain employs TRBV4-1 and TRBJ1-2, with unresolved D. The germline V and J ends were trimmed by 4 bases and 4 bases, with 16 bases remaining between them. The CDR3 totals 15 residues. The germline V gene has CDR1 MGHRA and CDR2 YSYEKL. The CDR3 sequence: CASSPGGFLGYGYTF. The DNA for the CDR3 is TGCGCCAGCAGCCCCGGCGGCTTCCTCGGCTATGGCTACACCTTC.

This chain links TRBV19 with TRBJ2-7; D is unclear. V shed 8 bases and J shed 0 bases, with 8 bases lying between them. The CDR3 has 12 residues. Germline CDR1 and CDR2: LNHDA and SQIVND (reference sequence). Here the CDR3 reads CASERSSYEQYF. CDR3 DNA: TGTGCCAGTGAGAGGAGCTCCTACGAGCAGTACTTC.

The chain is built from TRBV2 and TRBJ1-5, with TRBD1 matching 9 bases. The CDR3 has 15 residues. Trimming cost V 6 bases and J 4 bases; bases outside gene matches: 7. Germline V lookup: CDR1 SNHLY, CDR2 FYNNEI. This CDR3 is CASSGDRGGNQPQHF. CDR3 bases: TGTGCCAGCAGCGGAGACAGGGGGGGTAATCAGCCCCAGCATTTT.

V usage is TRBV11-2 and J usage is TRBJ2-3; the match to TRBD2 covers 11 bases. The V segment lost 3 bases and the J segment 2 bases; nucleotides outside the gene matches: 10. CDR1 is SGHAT and CDR2 is FQNNGV in the germline V gene. This CDR3 spans 18 amino acids. CDR3 sequence reads: CASSFGLLAGGFTDTQYF. Here the CDR3 DNA reads TGTGCCAGCAGCTTTGGACTTCTAGCGGGGGGATTCACAGATACGCAGTATTTT.

V usage is TRBV5-1 and J usage is TRBJ2-2, with TRBD1 as a possible D gene (7 bases). The germline V and J ends were trimmed by 4 bases and 4 bases, with 11 bases remaining between them. CDR3 length: 14 amino acids. CDR1 and CDR2 from the germline V gene are SGHRS and YFSETQ. CDR3 coding DNA: TGCGCCAGCAGCACGGAGGGGGCCACCGGGGAGCTGTTTTTT. Translating gives CASSTEGATGELFF.

The chain carries TRBV7-6 and TRBJ1-1; possibly TRBD1 for D (5 bases). The CDR3 runs to 13 residues. V gave up 6 bases and J gave up 4 bases, with 12 bases separating them. Germline CDR1 and CDR2: SGHVS and FNYEAQ. The CDR3 region has the DNA TGTGCCAGCAGTCAGGGATTAATCACTGAAGCTTTCTTT. This sequence encodes CASSQGLITEAFF. The complete variable domain, with remaining parts taken from reference TRBV7-6 and TRBJ1-1, reads GAGVSQSPRYKVTKRGQDVALRCDPISGHVSLYWYRQALGQGPEFLTYFNYEAQQDKSGLPNDRFSAERPEGSISTLTIQRTEQRDSAMYRCASSQGLITEAFFGQGTRLTVV.

This clone appeared a few times. J is TRBJ1-1 and V is TRBV18; TRBD1 is a possible D gene (5 bases). The CDR3 runs 14 residues. Germline loops: CDR1 KGHSH, CDR2 LQKENI. The V gene lost 6 bases and the J gene lost 1 base, with 12 bases spanning the gap. Here the CDR3 DNA reads TGTGCCAGCTCTAACCAGGACACGAACACTGAAGCTTTCTTT. Translated, it gives CASSNQDTNTEAFF.

V usage is TRBV18 and J usage is TRBJ1-2; 8 bases align to TRBD1. Germline CDR1 reads KGHSH; CDR2 reads LQKENI. The CDR3 length is 15 residues. V was clipped by 3 bases and J by 4 bases; unmatched bases: 7. This CDR3 is CASSPNLGQGYGYTF. The DNA of the CDR3 is TGTGCCAGCTCACCGAACCTCGGACAGGGCTATGGCTACACCTTC.

This rearrangement joins TRBV28 to TRBJ1-1; D may be TRBD1 (5 bases). The CDR3 runs 13 residues. Germline V CDR1 and CDR2: MDHEN, SYDVKM. V lost 7 bases to trimming and J lost 4 bases, with 13 bases between them. The CDR3: CASMEAGGTEAFF. CDR3 in DNA: TGTGCCAGCATGGAGGCCGGGGGCACTGAAGCTTTCTTT.

The chain links TRBV7-9 to TRBJ2-3; 8 bases match TRBD1. The CDR3 totals 16 residues. The J segment lost 5 bases and the V segment lost 1 base, leaving 8 bases of the junction unmatched. The V gene's germline CDR1 is SEHNR and CDR2 FQNEAQ (reference sequence). The CDR3 sequence is CASSLGGRGLGDTQYF. CDR3 in DNA: TGTGCCAGCAGCTTAGGTGGCAGGGGGCTTGGAGATACGCAGTATTTT.

The chain employs TRBV4-3 and TRBJ1-1; unclear D gene. V was trimmed by 3 bases and J by 6 bases, leaving 14 bases between them. This CDR3 comprises 14 residues. Germline V gene data show CDR1 as LGHNA and CDR2 as YSLEER. Here the CDR3 DNA reads TGCGCCAGCAGCCATCACAGTTCTTCGGCTGAAGCTTTCTTT. This translates into CASSHHSSSAEAFF.

The rearrangement links TRBV6-5 to TRBJ1-2; D is undetermined. The CDR3 runs to 15 residues. Germline V CDR1 and CDR2: MNHEY, SVGAGI. V lost 0 bases and J lost 1, with 9 bases in between. In nucleotides, the CDR3 is TGTGCCAGCAGTTACTCAGTGCACGGTAACTATGGCTACACCTTC. The encoded protein is CASSYSVHGNYGYTF.

The rearrangement uses TRBV7-8 and TRBJ1-4, with TRBD1 matching over 7 bases. J gave up 7 bases and V 5 bases, and 10 bases lay outside the gene matches. The CDR3 extends over 15 amino acids. CDR1 and CDR2 (germline): SGHVS, FQNEAQ. The CDR3 region is CASSRSRGRTEKLFF. CDR3 in DNA: TGTGCCAGCAGCCGCTCGAGGGGGCGAACTGAAAAACTGTTTTTT.

This clone showed up just a few times. This chain uses TRBV3-1 (or the pseudogene TRBV3-2) with TRBJ2-1, with D maybe TRBD2 (5 bases). Between the trimmed V and J ends, which lost 4 bases and 1 base, there was a span of 14 bases. CDR1 is LGHDT and CDR2 is YNNKEL in the germline V gene (reference sequence). CDR3 size: 16 residues. This CDR3 is CASSRSLAVSYNEQFF. DNA of the CDR3: TGTGCCAGCAGCCGCTCTCTAGCAGTGTCCTACAATGAGCAGTTCTTC.